Listed below are T cell receptor beta chains from one sample, sequenced in a study of T cell responses to AZD1222 COVID-19 vaccine. The data were produced by immunoSEQ multiplex PCR, yet TCRdb's version contains in-frame clones alone and is incomplete. The table records some 130,000 clones, 90% of them present only once. Sequenced material: peripheral blood, taken on day 0 of AZD1222 vaccination. The receptor source for this set is an adult in good health. Both conserved end residues are part of each CDR3. Fields, in order: V gene, CDR3 length, clone size, D gene, J gene, CDR3 DNA, CDR3 protein. D genes are given only for firm matches. Rows give clone size only sometimes, using once, few, many, or a class for an expanded clone.

>TRBV3-1/TRBV3-2|12|once|-|TRBJ1-6
TGTGCCAGCAGCCAGGACCTATCACCCCTCCACTTT
CASSQDLSPLHF
>TRBV2|15|-|TRBD1|TRBJ1-4
TGTGCCAGCAGTGACCGGACAGGAAGGGAGAAAAAACTGTTTTTT
CASSDRTGREKKLFF
>TRBV12-5|12|-|-|TRBJ1-2
TGTGCTAGTGGTTTCCTAGGGACCGGCTACACCTTC
CASGFLGTGYTF
>TRBV19|15|-|-|TRBJ1-5
TGTGCCAGTTCCTGGACGAGGGGCCTCTATCAGCCCCAGCATTTT
CASSWTRGLYQPQHF
>TRBV3-1/TRBV3-2|15|once|-|TRBJ1-2
TGTGCCAGCAGCCCCCGCGGGGGTGGTAGCTATGGCTACACCTTC
CASSPRGGGSYGYTF
>TRBV10-3|18|-|TRBD1|TRBJ2-3
TGTGCCATCAGTGAGTCACCAACAGGGGGCGAGGGCACAGATACGCAGTATTTT
CAISESPTGGEGTDTQYF
>TRBV5-1|14|-|-|TRBJ1-1
TGCGCCAGCAGCTTGCGAACAGAAAACACTGAAGCTTTCTTT
CASSLRTENTEAFF
>TRBV18|15|-|TRBD1|TRBJ1-6
TGTGCCAGCTCTGGGGAGCAGGGGGGAAATTCACCCCTCCACTTT
CASSGEQGGNSPLHF
>TRBV12-3/TRBV12-4|11|-|-|TRBJ1-4
TGTGCCAGCCCCCAAATCATTAGTCTGTTTTTT
CASPQIISLFF
>TRBV11-1|12|-|-|TRBJ1-6
TGTGCCAGCAGCTCCTATAATTCACCCCTCCACTTT
CASSSYNSPLHF
>TRBV28|15|-|TRBD1|TRBJ1-6
TGTGCCAGCAGTTTCCGACAGGGACATAGTTCACCCCTCCACTTT
CASSFRQGHSSPLHF
>TRBV29-1|14|-|-|TRBJ1-2
TGCAGCGTTGGAATCCGCGAGGGGGGAAATGGCTACACCTTC
CSVGIREGGNGYTF
>TRBV5-1|17|-|TRBD1|TRBJ2-2
TGCGCCAGCAGCCCCCAGGACAGGGGGCCGAACACCGGGGAGCTGTTTTTT
CASSPQDRGPNTGELFF
>TRBV19|18|-|-|TRBJ1-1
TGTGCCAGTAGTAGCCACAGGAGGTGGGCCAGGGTGAACACTGAAGCTTTCTTT
CASSSHRRWARVNTEAFF
>TRBV5-4|14|-|-|TRBJ1-3
TGTGCCAGCAGCTTGGGGGAACGGGGAAACACCATATATTTT
CASSLGERGNTIYF
>TRBV4-3|15|once|-|TRBJ1-5
TGCGCCAGCAGCCAGGGGACTTCAGGGGTTCAGCCCCAGCATTTT
CASSQGTSGVQPQHF
>TRBV27|13|-|-|TRBJ1-6
TGTGCCAGCAGTTCCCCGGGGAATTCACCCCTCCACTTT
CASSSPGNSPLHF
>TRBV6-1|15|once|-|TRBJ2-5
TGTGCCAGCAGTGAAGCGATGAACTTTCAAGAGACCCAGTACTTC
CASSEAMNFQETQYF
>TRBV28|15|once|-|TRBJ1-6
TGTGCCAGCAGTTTCGGACACAACCTTAATTCACCCCTCCACTTT
CASSFGHNLNSPLHF
>TRBV3-1/TRBV3-2|13|-|TRBD1|TRBJ2-5
TGTGCCAGCAGCCCAGGGACAGGAGAGACCCAGTACTTC
CASSPGTGETQYF
>TRBV18|15|-|TRBD1|TRBJ1-2
TGTGCCAGCTCACCCAGAGGGGGCACAGGCTATGGCTACACCTTC
CASSPRGGTGYGYTF
>TRBV7-2|16|-|TRBD2|TRBJ2-1
TGTGCCAGCAGCCTCCTAGGACTAGCGGGGGGATATGAGCAGTTCTTC
CASSLLGLAGGYEQFF
>TRBV29-1|12|-|-|TRBJ2-3
TGCAGCGTTGAGCTCTCGAAGGCGGCGCAGTATTTT
CSVELSKAAQYF
>TRBV9|14|-|-|TRBJ2-5
TGTGCCAGCAGCGTAGACGCCAGGGAAGAGACCCAGTACTTC
CASSVDAREETQYF